One sample yielded the 28 T cell receptor beta chains listed below, sequenced in a study of blood T cell repertoires in COVID-19. Assay used: immunoSEQ multiplex PCR; TCRdb lists only in-frame clones, some missing. The sample shows around 200,000 clones, approximately 87% of them seen only once. The sequenced material came from peripheral blood. These receptors were taken from a man aged 55 to 70 who had recovered from COVID-19.

This chain uses TRBV19 with TRBJ1-2; TRBD1 might be the D (6 bases). V shed 3 bases and J shed 5 bases, with 16 bases lying between them. This CDR3 spans 15 amino acids. Germline V gives CDR1 LNHDA, CDR2 SQIVND (reference sequence). CDR3 amino acids: CASSMGQILGYGYTF. DNA of the CDR3: TGTGCCAGTAGTATGGGACAAATCCTGGGGTATGGCTACACCTTC.

The V gene is TRBV5-8, the J gene TRBJ1-2; D call uncertain. Deletions cut 5 bases from V and 14 bases from J, with 22 bases between. Germline CDR1 SGHTS, CDR2 YDEGEE. The CDR3 has 13 residues. In DNA, the CDR3 is TGTGCCAGCAGTCTCCCCGGTGTACCTCCGCCGACCTTC. This encodes CASSLPGVPPPTF.

This chain links TRBV30 with TRBJ1-1, with D perhaps matching TRBD1 (5 bases). The CDR3 is 13 amino acids. Germline-derived CDR1 and CDR2 are GTSNPN and SVGIG (reference sequence). V was cut by 3 bases and J by 8 bases, with 16 bases left in between. CDR3 residues: CAWRGPLAGEAFF. The DNA of the CDR3 is TGTGCCTGGAGGGGGCCGCTTGCTGGGGAAGCTTTCTTT. The entire variable domain, with the rest obtained from reference TRBV30 and TRBJ1-1, is as follows: SQTIHQWPATLVQPVGSPLSLECTVEGTSNPNLYWYRQAAGRGLQLLFYSVGIGQISSEVPQNLSASRPQDRQFILSSKKLLLSDSGFYLCAWRGPLAGEAFFGQGTRLTVV.

The chain carries TRBV9 and TRBJ2-1; 7 positions agree with TRBD2. The CDR3 loop spans 16 amino acids. The V and J ends lost 4 bases and 9 bases, in that order; junction bases with no gene match: 16. Germline V CDR1 and CDR2: SGDLS, YYNGEE. The CDR3 region has the DNA TGTGCCAGCAGCTCCAGCGTTGGCGGGAGTAGGGTTGAGCAGTTCTTC. Translated, it gives CASSSSVGGSRVEQFF. Supplemented by reference TRBV9 and TRBJ2-1, the full variable domain reads DSGVTQTPKHLITATGQRVTLRCSPRSGDLSVYWYQQSLDQGLQFLIQYYNGEERAKGNILERFSAQQFPDLHSELNLSSLELGDSALYFCASSSSVGGSRVEQFFGPGTRLTVL.

J is TRBJ2-7 and V is TRBV3-1 (or the pseudogene TRBV3-2), with D tentatively TRBD2 (6 bases). The germline V and J ends were trimmed by 4 bases and 5 bases, with 9 bases remaining between them. Germline CDR1 reads LGHDT; CDR2 reads YNNKEL (reference sequence). This CDR3 is 12 amino acids long. CDR3 sequence: CASSPGLNEQYF. Written as DNA, the CDR3 is TGTGCCAGCAGCCCGGGACTTAACGAGCAGTACTTC.

This clone was detected a few times. The V gene is TRBV9, the J gene TRBJ2-3, with 12 bases aligning to TRBD2. Per the germline V gene, CDR1 is SGDLS and CDR2 is YYNGEE. V dropped 3 bases and J dropped 2; count of bases not matched to a gene: 7. The CDR3 is 17 amino acids. CDR3 nucleotide sequence: TGTGCCAGCAGCGGATCTAGCGGGGGGGCGCCCACAGATACGCAGTATTTT. It specifies CASSGSSGGAPTDTQYF.

The chain employs TRBV7-9 and TRBJ1-2; possible D gene TRBD1, 5 bases. The germline V and J ends were trimmed by 10 bases and 6 bases, with 18 bases remaining between them. There are 13 residues in the CDR3. Germline V CDR1 and CDR2: SEHNR, FQNEAQ (reference sequence). Written as DNA, the CDR3 is TGTGCCACCCACCGGGGGGTCCGGGATGGCTACACCTTC. Its translation: CATHRGVRDGYTF. Full variable domain (remainder filled in from reference TRBV7-9 and TRBJ1-2): DTGVSQNPRHKITKRGQNVTFRCDPISEHNRLYWYRQTLGQGPEFLTYFQNEAQLEKSRLLSDRFSAERPKGSFSTLEIQRTEQGDSAMYLCATHRGVRDGYTFGSGTRLTVV.

V is TRBV7-3 and J is TRBJ2-3; the D gene is possibly TRBD2 (6 bases). The CDR3 totals 15 residues. The germline V and J ends were trimmed by 5 bases and 0 bases, with 12 bases remaining between them. Germline V gene lookup returns CDR1 SGHTA and CDR2 FQGTGA. CDR3 sequence reads: CASSQSGTSTDTQYF. Here the CDR3 DNA reads TGTGCCAGCAGCCAATCGGGGACTAGCACAGATACGCAGTATTTT.

The J gene is TRBJ2-3, the V gene TRBV3-1 (or the pseudogene TRBV3-2); 15 bases line up with TRBD2. The CDR3 length is 18 residues. Per the germline V gene, CDR1 is LGHDT and CDR2 is YNNKEL (reference sequence). V shed 4 bases and J 5 bases; nucleotides not matched to a gene: 10. The CDR3: CASSPGTSGRSGVDTQYF. The CDR3 region has the DNA TGTGCCAGCAGCCCCGGGACTAGCGGGAGGAGTGGTGTAGATACGCAGTATTTT.

V is TRBV7-3 and J is TRBJ1-1; D uncertain. The CDR3 spans 11 residues. Germline lookup yields CDR1 SGHTA and CDR2 FQGTGA. Trimming took off 5 bases at V and 8 bases at J, with 9 bases between the two ends. CDR3 in DNA: TGTGCCAGCAGCGCACCGAGGGAAGCTTTCTTT. It codes for CASSAPREAFF.

This clone was seen repeatedly, ten times or more. The chain couples TRBV19 to TRBJ1-5, with D possibly being TRBD1 (6 bases). The V gene's germline CDR1 is LNHDA and CDR2 SQIVND (reference sequence). CDR3 length: 13 amino acids. V lost 10 bases to trimming and J lost 5 bases, with 15 bases between them. The CDR3 region has the DNA TGTGCCACCTCTGGGACAAGAGATCAGCCCCAGCATTTT. This sequence encodes CATSGTRDQPQHF.

This chain joins TRBV29-1 and TRBJ2-3, with D possibly being TRBD2 (5 bases). The CDR3 sequence is 13 residues long. The germline gives CDR1 SQVTM, CDR2 ANQGSEA. V was cut by 4 bases and J by 1 base, with 9 bases left in between. This chain's CDR3 is CSVAGSGTDTQYF. The CDR3 coding sequence is TGCAGCGTTGCGGGTAGCGGCACAGATACGCAGTATTTT.

The gene calls are TRBV7-8 and TRBJ1-5; D unclear. CDR1 and CDR2 from the germline V gene are SGHVS and FQNEAQ. V gave up 1 base and J gave up 5 bases, with 9 bases separating them. The CDR3 has 14 amino acids. For the CDR3, the DNA is TGTGCCAGCAGCTTAGGCGGGAGGGATCAGCCCCAGCATTTT. Translation gives CASSLGGRDQPQHF.

This clone was counted between two and nine times. CDR3 region: CASGFRTGGSGAQYF. CDR3 DNA: TGTGCTAGTGGTTTCCGGACAGGGGGCAGTGGGGCGCAGTATTTT. This chain connects TRBV12-5 to TRBJ2-3; TRBD1 matches 11 bases. The J segment lost 10 bases and the V segment lost 3 bases, leaving 9 bases of the junction unmatched. Germline CDR1 reads LGHNT; CDR2 reads FRNRAP. The CDR3 contains 15 residues. The whole variable domain, filled in from reference TRBV12-5 and TRBJ2-3, reads DARVTQTPRHKVTEMGQEVTMRCQPILGHNTVFWYRQTMMQGLELLAYFRNRAPLDDSGMPKDRFSAEMPDATLATLKIQPSEPRDSAVYFCASGFRTGGSGAQYFGPGTRLTVL.

This clone showed up just once. This chain links TRBV5-1 with TRBJ2-7; 7 nucleotides line up with TRBD1. Germline values: CDR1 SGHRS, CDR2 YFSETQ. The CDR3 runs to 11 residues. With 7 bases clipped from V and 6 bases from J, the junction kept 4 bases outside the gene matches. The CDR3 bases are TGCGCCAGCTGCTCAGGGGGCGAGCAGTACTTC. Translated, it gives CASCSGGEQYF.

The chain couples TRBV5-1 to TRBJ1-2; D gene ambiguous. The length of the CDR3 is 14 residues. The germline V gene encodes CDR1 SGHRS and CDR2 YFSETQ. V lost 0 bases to trimming and J lost 2 bases, with 8 bases between them. CDR3 amino acids: CASSLDPENYGYTF. The CDR3 nucleotides read TGCGCCAGCAGCTTGGATCCCGAGAACTATGGCTACACCTTC.

The chain couples TRBV6-1 to TRBJ1-5; D is unclear. Trimming pared 0 bases from V and 6 bases from J, leaving 15 bases between. CDR3 length: 16 amino acids. Germline CDR1 is MNHNS and CDR2 is SASEGT. The CDR3 DNA reads as TGTGCCAGCAGTGAAGCGCCGGGGATAATCGGTCAGCCCCAGCATTTT. It codes for CASSEAPGIIGQPQHF.

V and J are TRBV7-9 and TRBJ2-1, with D perhaps TRBD1 (5 bases). The CDR3 runs 14 residues. Deletions cut 2 bases from V and 6 bases from J, with 11 bases between. Germline lookup yields CDR1 SEHNR and CDR2 FQNEAQ (reference sequence). For the CDR3, the DNA is TGTGCCAGCAGCTTAAAGGGGCCTCTCAATGAGCAGTTCTTC. Translated: CASSLKGPLNEQFF. The entire variable domain, with the rest obtained from reference TRBV7-9 and TRBJ2-1, is as follows: DTGVSQNPRHKITKRGQNVTFRCDPISEHNRLYWYRQTLGQGPEFLTYFQNEAQLEKSRLLSDRFSAERPKGSFSTLEIQRTEQGDSAMYLCASSLKGPLNEQFFGPGTRLTVL.

V is TRBV30 and J is TRBJ2-3; D possibly corresponds to TRBD2 (7 bases). The ends were cut back, 2 bases at V and 6 bases at J, with 24 bases in the middle. The CDR3 runs 17 residues. Germline assignment: CDR1 GTSNPN and CDR2 SVGIG (reference sequence). CDR3 amino acids: CAWSNTLGGGARDTQYF. The CDR3 nucleotides read TGTGCCTGGAGTAACACCCTAGGAGGGGGGGCGAGGGATACGCAGTATTTT.

The rearrangement links TRBV3-1 (or the pseudogene TRBV3-2) to TRBJ2-7, with TRBD1 matching over 9 bases. V shed 5 bases, J shed 7 bases, and the junction held 6 bases outside the gene matches. In germline, CDR1 is LGHDT, CDR2 YNNKEL (reference sequence). The length of the CDR3 is 13 residues. This CDR3 reads CASSGQGLREQYF. The CDR3 bases are TGTGCCAGCAGCGGACAGGGGTTGCGGGAGCAGTACTTC.

The chain joins TRBV12-3 or TRBV12-4 to TRBJ2-1; 9 nucleotides match TRBD1. The CDR3 is 13 residues long. V gave up 1 base and J gave up 11 bases; unmatched junction bases: 3. CDR3 loop: CASSLGGTGKQFF. Here the CDR3 DNA reads TGTGCCAGCAGTTTAGGGGGGACAGGGAAGCAGTTCTTC.

The chain recombines TRBV3-1 (or the pseudogene TRBV3-2) with TRBJ2-7, with D tentatively TRBD1 (5 bases). Per germline, CDR1 LGHDT and CDR2 YNNKEL (reference sequence). The CDR3 covers 15 residues. Trimming cost V 2 bases and J 2 bases, with 13 bases left between them. As DNA, the CDR3 is TGTGCCAGCAGCCAACCATGGGGCGCTCCCTACGAGCAGTACTTC. Amino acids: CASSQPWGAPYEQYF.

V usage is TRBV18 and J usage is TRBJ2-1; maybe TRBD2 (5 bases). CDR1 is KGHSH and CDR2 is LQKENI in the germline V gene. The CDR3 contains 12 residues. Between the trimmed V and J ends, which lost 2 bases and 6 bases, there was a span of 5 bases. The CDR3 bases are TGTGCCAGCTCACCAGGAGGCAATGAGCAGTTCTTC. It is translated as CASSPGGNEQFF.

The V call is TRBV15, the J call TRBJ1-1; no definite D call. There are 15 residues in the CDR3. Trimming removed 2 bases from V and 3 bases from J, with 13 bases in between. Germline V lookup: CDR1 LNHNV, CDR2 YYDKDF (reference sequence). CDR3 region: CATSRSAEVYTEAFF. In DNA form, the CDR3 reads TGTGCCACCAGCAGATCGGCGGAGGTTTACACTGAAGCTTTCTTT.

Regarding this clone: The same CDR3 arises from other DNA sequences in this sample as well. The chain links TRBV12-3 or TRBV12-4 to TRBJ1-5, with D maybe TRBD1 (5 bases). Trimming pared 3 bases from V and 4 bases from J, leaving 7 bases between. CDR3 length equals 13 residues. DNA for the CDR3: TGTGCCAGCAGTTTCGGGGGGAATCAGCCCCAGCATTTT. Its protein is CASSFGGNQPQHF.

The chain uses TRBV5-1 and TRBJ2-7; 11 bases agree with TRBD2. Germline V gene data show CDR1 as SGHRS and CDR2 as YFSETQ. The CDR3 loop spans 15 amino acids. After removal of 0 bases from V and 3 bases from J, the junction contained 2 bases not matched to a gene. In DNA form, the CDR3 reads TGCGCCAGCAGCTTGGTAGCGGGGGGGCGCTACGAGCAGTACTTC. Protein product: CASSLVAGGRYEQYF.

The CDR3 nucleotides read TGCAGCGTCCTGACAGGGTCTATCAGGGGCTACACCTTC. It translates to CSVLTGSIRGYTF. V and J are TRBV29-1 and TRBJ1-2, with TRBD1 identical over 7 bases. CDR1 is SQVTM, CDR2 ANQGSEA, per germline. CDR3 size: 13 residues. J gave up 8 bases and V 6 bases, and 12 bases lay outside the gene matches.

The rearrangement joins TRBV6-5 to TRBJ1-2; D gene ambiguous. The V gene's germline CDR1 is MNHEY and CDR2 SVGAGI. Trimming stripped 0 bases from V and 5 bases from J, with 13 bases between. This CDR3 region has 15 residues. The CDR3: CASSYSGRVKYGYTF. In nucleotides, the CDR3 is TGTGCCAGCAGTTACTCGGGGAGGGTGAAGTATGGCTACACCTTC.